This entry is about one TCR beta chain. The junction differs from germline at one of its ends, possibly a read error. This table comes from immunoSEQ multiplex PCR, and its TCRdb copy is limited to in-frame clones, with some not included. The data show under 2,000 clones, roughly 77% seen once. This specimen belongs to a study of early stage breast cancer tumors. The CDR3 is made up of 14 amino acids. Per germline, CDR1 MNHNS and CDR2 SASEGT. The sample was normal breast tissue next to the tumor. V and J are TRBV6-1 and TRBJ2-4; the match to TRBD1 covers 10 bases. The clonotype was recovered from a person in their 70s with breast cancer. Here the CDR3 reads CASSEGTGVNIQYF. In DNA form, the CDR3 reads TGTGCCAGCAGCGAAGGGACAGGGGTCAACATTCAGTACTTC.